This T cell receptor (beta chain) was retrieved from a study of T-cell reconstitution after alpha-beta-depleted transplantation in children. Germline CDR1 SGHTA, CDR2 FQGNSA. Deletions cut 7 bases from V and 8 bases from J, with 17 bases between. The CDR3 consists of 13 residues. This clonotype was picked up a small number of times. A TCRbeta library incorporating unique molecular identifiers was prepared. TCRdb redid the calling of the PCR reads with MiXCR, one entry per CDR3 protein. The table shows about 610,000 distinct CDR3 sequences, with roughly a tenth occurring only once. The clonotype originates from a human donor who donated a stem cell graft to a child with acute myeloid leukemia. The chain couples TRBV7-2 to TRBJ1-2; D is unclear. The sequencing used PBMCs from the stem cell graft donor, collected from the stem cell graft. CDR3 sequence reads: CASNIPGPRGYTF. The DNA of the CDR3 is TGTGCCAGCAACATACCCGGGCCCCGGGGCTACACCTTC.